Sequencing of this T cell receptor beta chain was carried out in a study of cytomegalovirus exposure and HLA in healthy donors. Likely unrecorded immune exposures existed in these nominally healthy donors. Primers for the PCR totalled 60 Vbeta and 13 Jbeta. The protocol was immunoSEQ multiplex PCR, while the TCRdb copy is restricted to in-frame clones and leaves out a portion. The table lists more than 90,000 clones, 70% to 85% of them singletons. The table lists this clone with a few counts. With 4 bases clipped from V and 4 bases from J, the junction kept 2 bases outside the gene matches. The CDR3 is 13 amino acids. Per germline, CDR1 GTSNPN and CDR2 SVGIG (reference sequence).

The TCR sequence derives from a man aged 50 or older in good health and CMV-seronegative. V and J are TRBV30 and TRBJ2-5; 11 bases map to TRBD2. Sequenced input: PBMCs. CDR3 DNA: TGTGCCTGGAATCTAGCGGGAGGAGAGACCCAGTACTTC. Translation gives CAWNLAGGETQYF.